The T cell receptor (delta chain) described here comes from a study of gamma-delta chains in newborns, infants, children. Whole-study context: Polyclonal expansion of innate γδ T cells after birth follows microbial exposure.

This clone was detected ten times or more. This specimen includes other DNA sequences encoding the same CDR3. TCRdb called clones from the reads again using CATT. The sample holds roughly 14,000 delta-chain clones, approximately 7% seen once. Trimming removed 0 bases from V and 0 bases from J; junction bases left unmatched: 6. Germline V CDR1 and CDR2: GEAIGNYY, EKD. This CDR3 is 19 amino acids long. The sample consisted of blood. The chain couples TRDV2 to TRDJ3; 8 bases fit TRDD3. This TCR came from a child who was a newborn, infant or young child, either healthy, febrile or measles-vaccinated (not recorded which). The CDR3 region has the DNA TGTGCCTGTGACACCGTGGCCTGGGGGAGCTCCTGGGACACCCGACAGATGTTTTTC. Its translation: CACDTVAWGSSWDTRQMFF.